The rows below give T cell receptor beta chains drawn from one sample of a study of T cells after yellow fever vaccination. TCRdb re-derived calls from the 5' RACE reads in MiXCR, one entry per CDR3 protein. Seen here are around 350,000 distinct CDR3 sequences, 6.2% observed once, and the top ten hold 15%. Sequenced material: PBMCs, taken 5 days after the yellow fever booster vaccination. Receptor source: a young man who received the YFV17D yellow fever vaccine. CDR3s include the opening cysteine and the closing phenylalanine or tryptophan. D genes are given only for firm matches. Not all rows give a size; the values are once, few, many and, for expanded clones, a class.

d_gene	v_gene	j_gene	abundance	CDR3aa	CDR3nt
-	TRBV12-3/TRBV12-4	TRBJ1-1	-	CASSLGTREAFF	TGTGCCAGCAGTTTAGGGACAAGGGAAGCTTTCTTT
TRBD2	TRBV30	TRBJ2-7	many	CAWRASGSYEQYF	TGTGCCTGGAGGGCTAGCGGATCCTACGAGCAGTACTTC
-	TRBV29-1	TRBJ2-7	many	CSVVLFAAATSEQYF	TGCAGCGTTGTTTTGTTTGCAGCGGCGACCTCCGAGCAGTACTTC
-	TRBV12-5	TRBJ1-1	few	CASGLVPGGFEAFF	TGTGCTAGTGGTTTGGTACCGGGGGGTTTTGAAGCTTTCTTT
-	TRBV18	TRBJ2-1	-	CASSLNPPNEQFF	TGTGCCAGCTCACTAAATCCCCCCAATGAGCAGTTCTTC
-	TRBV5-1	TRBJ2-3	many	CASSSGVLTTDTQYF	TGCGCCAGCAGCTCTGGCGTCTTGACGACAGATACGCAGTATTTT
TRBD2	TRBV10-2	TRBJ2-7	many	CASSQRGSGSYEQYF	TGCGCCAGCAGCCAGCGGGGATCCGGCTCCTACGAGCAGTACTTC
-	TRBV6-2/TRBV6-3	TRBJ2-7	-	CASSSGQDIYEQYF	TGTGCCAGCAGTTCGGGACAAGATATCTACGAGCAGTACTTC
TRBD1	TRBV2	TRBJ2-3	few	CASTPGQGVADTQYF	TGTGCCAGCACCCCGGGACAGGGAGTAGCAGATACGCAGTATTTT
-	TRBV6-2/TRBV6-3	TRBJ2-2	many	CASSTTTMPRGTGELFF	TGTGCCAGCAGTACCACCACCATGCCGAGGGGCACCGGGGAGCTGTTTTTT
-	TRBV7-2	TRBJ2-7	few	CASSPLGLSYEQYF	TGTGCCAGCAGCCCCCTGGGACTTTCCTACGAGCAGTACTTC
TRBD1	TRBV7-9	TRBJ1-2	-	CASSVGTGDGYTF	TGTGCCAGCAGCGTCGGGACAGGGGACGGCTACACCTTC
-	TRBV6-1	TRBJ2-5	few	CASCDGSSETQYF	TGTGCCAGCTGTGACGGGAGTTCGGAGACCCAGTACTTC
-	TRBV6-2/TRBV6-3	TRBJ2-5	few	CASSYLFRQETQYF	TGTGCCAGCAGTTACCTCTTTCGTCAAGAGACCCAGTACTTC
TRBD1	TRBV18	TRBJ2-5	few	CASSPRDRGVWETQYF	TGTGCCAGCTCACCCCGGGACAGGGGTGTTTGGGAGACCCAGTACTTC
TRBD1	TRBV5-1	TRBJ2-7	few	CASSWDRGVRYF	TGCGCCAGCAGCTGGGACAGGGGGGTTCGGTACTTC
-	TRBV7-2	TRBJ1-2	-	CASSLVDGANYGYTF	TGTGCCAGCAGCTTAGTTGATGGGGCTAACTATGGCTACACCTTC
TRBD2	TRBV29-1	TRBJ2-5	-	CTVDFLGLAGGVEETQYF	TGCACCGTTGACTTCCTGGGGCTAGCGGGAGGTGTGGAAGAGACCCAGTACTTC
TRBD2	TRBV18	TRBJ2-3	few	CASSPVAGVRDTQYF	TGTGCCAGCTCACCAGTAGCGGGAGTTCGAGATACGCAGTATTTT
TRBD1	TRBV4-3	TRBJ2-1	few	CASSRDRVGEQFF	TGCGCCAGCAGCCGAGACAGGGTGGGTGAGCAGTTCTTC
TRBD1	TRBV25-1	TRBJ1-6	few	CASSELTGTGGSPLHF	TGTGCCAGCAGTGAATTGACCGGGACAGGGGGATCACCCCTCCACTTT
-	TRBV9	TRBJ2-7	many	CASSYGTKSSYEQYF	TGTGCCAGCAGCTACGGGACAAAGAGCTCCTACGAGCAGTACTTC
-	TRBV5-5	TRBJ2-3	few	CASSLEGGQRSTDTQYF	TGTGCCAGCAGCTTGGAGGGGGGCCAGCGCAGCACAGATACGCAGTATTTT
TRBD1	TRBV4-3	TRBJ1-2	many	CASSQEVGGEEDGYTF	TGCGCCAGCAGCCAAGAAGTAGGGGGCGAAGAGGATGGCTACACCTTC
-	TRBV12-3/TRBV12-4	TRBJ2-5	many	CASSLRAETQYF	TGTGCCAGCAGTTTACGGGCGGAGACCCAGTACTTC
TRBD2	TRBV12-3/TRBV12-4	TRBJ2-3	many	CASSVAGGMDTQYF	TGTGCCAGCAGTGTAGCGGGAGGGATGGATACGCAGTATTTT
-	TRBV27	TRBJ1-2	many	CASSVSPAINYGYTF	TGTGCCAGCAGTGTGTCTCCAGCAATTAACTATGGCTACACCTTC
-	TRBV20-1	TRBJ2-7	-	CSARDSGRSYEQYF	TGCAGTGCTAGAGATTCCGGTCGAAGCTACGAGCAGTACTTC
-	TRBV7-8	TRBJ2-7	many	CASSLAEYEQYF	TGTGCCAGCAGCTTAGCGGAGTACGAGCAGTACTTC
TRBD1	TRBV5-4	TRBJ2-1	few	CASGPPGTDYNEQFF	TGTGCCAGCGGTCCACCCGGGACAGATTACAATGAGCAGTTCTTC
-	TRBV7-9	TRBJ1-5	few	CASSSMSTQPQHF	TGTGCCAGCAGCTCGATGTCCACACAGCCCCAGCATTTT
-	TRBV7-2	TRBJ2-1	many	CASSPDPFYEQFF	TGTGCCAGCAGCCCGGACCCGTTCTATGAGCAGTTCTTC
-	TRBV19	TRBJ2-3	few	CASTPMLARGGSDTQYF	TGTGCCAGTACCCCAATGTTGGCCAGGGGAGGATCAGATACGCAGTATTTT
-	TRBV20-1	TRBJ2-3	few	CSARVSGLQYTQYF	TGCAGTGCTAGAGTCTCGGGACTCCAATATACGCAGTATTTT
-	TRBV28	TRBJ2-7	-	CASSLIRGSIHEQYF	TGTGCCAGCAGTTTAATCAGGGGTTCTATCCACGAGCAGTACTTC
TRBD1	TRBV5-1	TRBJ1-2	-	CASSGDSYGYTF	TGCGCCAGCAGCGGGGACAGCTATGGCTACACCTTC
-	TRBV27	TRBJ1-1	few	CASSLYAGGDEAFF	TGTGCCAGCAGTTTATACGCGGGAGGGGATGAAGCTTTCTTT
-	TRBV5-1	TRBJ2-1	many	CASSGLTKLSYNEQFF	TGCGCCAGCAGCGGACTAACGAAGCTCTCCTACAATGAGCAGTTCTTC
TRBD2	TRBV13	TRBJ2-7	-	CASSFQGLGREQYF	TGTGCCAGCAGCTTTCAGGGACTCGGGAGGGAGCAGTACTTC
-	TRBV5-1	TRBJ2-1	many	CASSPNRGGSYNEQFF	TGCGCCAGCAGCCCCAATCGTGGGGGCTCCTACAATGAGCAGTTCTTC
-	TRBV20-1	TRBJ2-2	-	CSARYPRQENTGELFF	TGCAGTGCTAGATACCCCCGACAGGAGAACACCGGGGAGCTGTTTTTT
TRBD2	TRBV7-3	TRBJ2-2	few	CASSLTSGSRELFF	TGTGCCAGCAGCTTAACTAGCGGGAGCCGGGAGCTGTTTTTT
TRBD1	TRBV7-2	TRBJ2-5	-	CASSLQGVQETQYF	TGTGCCAGCAGCCTACAGGGGGTCCAAGAGACCCAGTACTTC